This is a list of T cell receptor beta chains from one sample in a study of a mutant IDH1 vaccine in newly diagnosed glioma. Their antigens are not known. The protocol was immunoSEQ multiplex PCR, while the TCRdb copy is restricted to in-frame clones and leaves out a portion. Among tens of thousands of clones listed, approximately 84% were seen once. Sample: PBMCs, taken from a glioma patient whose treatment included an IDH1 peptide vaccine. These TCRs come from a man between 18 and 29 years old with glioma. Both conserved end residues are part of each CDR3. The D gene is left open where the match is weak. Clone size is given for some rows only: seen once, a few or many times, or a class if the clone is expanded.

V: TRBV5-1
D: TRBD1
size: NA
J: TRBJ2-2
DNA: TGCGCCAGCAGCTCCCGGGACAGGGGGTCAACGGGGGAGCTGTTTTTT
CDR3: CASSSRDRGSTGELFF

V: TRBV19
D: TRBD1
size: NA
J: TRBJ1-2
DNA: TGTGCCAGTAGTTGGGACAGGAAAGGCTATGGCTACACCTTC
CDR3: CASSWDRKGYGYTF

V: TRBV6-1
D: NA
size: NA
J: TRBJ1-1
DNA: TGTGCCAGCACCTTTTCACAGGGTGGGGCTTTCTTT
CDR3: CASTFSQGGAFF

V: TRBV6-5
D: NA
size: once
J: TRBJ1-2
DNA: TGTGCCAGCAGTTACTTTGAGGGTACTGGCTATGGCTACACCTTC
CDR3: CASSYFEGTGYGYTF

V: TRBV29-1
D: NA
size: NA
J: TRBJ1-4
DNA: TGCAGCGTTGCAGGAGGTCGGATTGAAAAACTGTTTTTT
CDR3: CSVAGGRIEKLFF

V: TRBV5-1
D: TRBD2
size: once
J: TRBJ2-7
DNA: TGCGCCAGCAGCTTGGGGACTTGGACTAGCGGGGCCCGCTCCTACGAGCAGTACTTC
CDR3: CASSLGTWTSGARSYEQYF

V: TRBV6-1
D: TRBD1
size: NA
J: TRBJ1-5
DNA: TGTGCCAGCAGTGAAGGTCCGGGACAGGGATTGAATCAGCCCCAGCATTTT
CDR3: CASSEGPGQGLNQPQHF

V: TRBV27
D: TRBD2
size: once
J: TRBJ2-7
DNA: TGTGCCAGCAGTTTAACTAGCGGGTACTACGAGCAGTACTTC
CDR3: CASSLTSGYYEQYF

V: TRBV5-1
D: TRBD1
size: NA
J: TRBJ2-2
DNA: TGCGCCAGCAGCTTGGGGACAGGGTCTAGTGCCACCGGGGAGCTGTTTTTT
CDR3: CASSLGTGSSATGELFF

V: TRBV5-1
D: NA
size: NA
J: TRBJ2-5
DNA: TGCGCCAGCAGCTTGTCAGGACAGCCCAAAGAGACCCAGTACTTC
CDR3: CASSLSGQPKETQYF

V: TRBV7-3
D: NA
size: NA
J: TRBJ1-1
DNA: TGTGCCAGCAGCTTAAGAGGGACTATTTCCGCTGAAGCTTTCTTT
CDR3: CASSLRGTISAEAFF

V: TRBV9
D: TRBD2
size: many
J: TRBJ2-1
DNA: TGTGCCAGCAGCACGAGCGGGGGAGGTCATGAGCAGTTCTTC
CDR3: CASSTSGGGHEQFF

V: TRBV4-2
D: NA
size: NA
J: TRBJ1-2
DNA: TGTGCCAGCAGCCAAGCCTCAGACAGCTCGGGAGGCTACACCTTC
CDR3: CASSQASDSSGGYTF

V: TRBV5-6
D: NA
size: NA
J: TRBJ2-5
DNA: TGTGCCAGCAGCCTAACCGCGTGGTACCAAGAGACCCAGTACTTC
CDR3: CASSLTAWYQETQYF

V: TRBV9
D: NA
size: NA
J: TRBJ2-3
DNA: TGTGCCAGCCGGGGGTTCGGAGGGGGCCCCGCAGATACGCAGTATTTT
CDR3: CASRGFGGGPADTQYF

V: TRBV5-1
D: NA
size: NA
J: TRBJ1-6
DNA: TGCGCCAGCAGCTTGGCACCAGGGACTTCACCCCTCCACTTT
CDR3: CASSLAPGTSPLHF

V: TRBV6-5
D: TRBD1
size: once
J: TRBJ2-7
DNA: TGTGCCAGCAGGGTCAGGGACAGATTTTCGTCCGAGCAGTACTTC
CDR3: CASRVRDRFSSEQYF

V: TRBV27
D: TRBD2
size: NA
J: TRBJ2-7
DNA: TGTGCCAGCAGTTTAATGGCGGGAGGGCCTTACGAGCAGTACTTC
CDR3: CASSLMAGGPYEQYF

V: TRBV28
D: NA
size: NA
J: TRBJ1-5
DNA: TGTGCCAGCAGTTACGGTGGAGGTGGCAATCAGCCCCAGCATTTT
CDR3: CASSYGGGGNQPQHF